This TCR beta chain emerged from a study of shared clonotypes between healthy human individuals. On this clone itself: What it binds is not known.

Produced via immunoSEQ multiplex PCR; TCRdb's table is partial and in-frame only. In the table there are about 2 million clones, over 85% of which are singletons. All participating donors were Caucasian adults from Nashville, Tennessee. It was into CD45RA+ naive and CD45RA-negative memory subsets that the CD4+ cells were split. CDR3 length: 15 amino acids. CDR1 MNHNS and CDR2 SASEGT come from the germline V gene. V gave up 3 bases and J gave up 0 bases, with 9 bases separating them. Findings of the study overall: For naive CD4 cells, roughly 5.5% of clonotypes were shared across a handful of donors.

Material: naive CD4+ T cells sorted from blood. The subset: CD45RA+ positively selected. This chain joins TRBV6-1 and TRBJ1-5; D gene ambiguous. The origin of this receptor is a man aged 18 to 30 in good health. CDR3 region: CASSDQKYSNQPQHF. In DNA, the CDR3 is TGTGCCAGCAGTGACCAGAAGTATAGCAATCAGCCCCAGCATTTT.